This TCR beta chain was documented in a study of Ad26.COV2.S vaccination and SARS-CoV-2 variants (TCRdb year 2021). The study in broad terms: Donors in the vaccine arm were drawn from COV1001, a phase I-IIa trial of Ad26.COV2.S in healthy adults that was multicentre, randomized, double-blind and placebo-controlled. Ad26.COV2.S was given intramuscularly at 5x10^10 or 1x10^11 viral particles, as a single shot or as two shots 56 days apart. The specificity and breadth of SARS-CoV-2-reactive T cell receptors after Ad26.COV2.S vaccination were assessed by TCRbeta repertoire sequencing. The TCR-sequenced set comprised approximately 32 samples: approximately 19 Ad26.COV2.S vaccine recipients, 5 placebo recipients and 8 SARS-CoV-2 convalescent individuals. Trial participants were randomized into five groups of five: low-dose or high-dose Ad26.COV2.S given once or twice, or placebo on both occasions. Investigators did not know the trial group allocation while performing experiments and assessing outcomes. What the study reported, not specific to this receptor: The study lacked the statistical power to compare responses across vaccine doses or regimens. After vaccination, spike-specific CD8+ and CD4+ T cell responses were reported to show substantial breadth. It was noted by the authors that total T cell responses may have been underestimated by the TCR breadth and depth analyses. Comparable non-spike TCR breadth was observed between vaccine and placebo recipients, consistent with only spike being contained in the vaccine. Compared with placebo recipients, Ad26.COV2.S recipients showed higher spike-specific TCR breadth (P = 0.0014).

TCRbeta CDR3 regions were sequenced with the immunoSEQ Assay. After extraction, genomic DNA underwent amplification by bias-controlled multiplex PCR, followed by high-throughput sequencing. In the original analysis: Collapsing and filtering of sequences were performed to quantify the absolute abundance of each unique TCRbeta CDR3 region. T cell fraction was estimated by normalization of TCRbeta template counts to usable DNA, with usable DNA being measured through amplification of reference genes present in all nucleated cells. Repertoire TCRs were annotated as SARS-CoV-2-specific when V gene, CDR3 amino acid sequence and J gene were exactly matched to a known reactive TCR set. MIRA supplied the reference SARS-CoV-2 TCR set, which was filtered for enrichment in COVID-19-positive ImmuneCODE repertoires so that public or cross-reactive TCRs were removed. Drawing on the MIRA antigens, annotated TCRs were analysed further at the level of specific ORF or position within ORF. Breadth was defined as annotated unique rearrangements over total unique productive rearrangements; depth was the summed frequency of those rearrangements. Two-sided Wilcoxon rank-sum tests were applied when comparing TCR breadth between groups. TCRdb provides this immuneACCESS table in a form limited to in-frame rearrangements. Some clones are lacking; in checked studies, under half of them reflect an unresolved V gene, and why the rest are absent is not known. For V, J and clone size, that table is used; D and trimming come from the DNA. The sample data list fewer than 400,000 clones, and less than 90% of these were observed just once. The ten largest account for approximately 3.7% of the sample.

The CDR3 goes from the cysteine to the phenylalanine over 14 residues. CDR3 DNA only is kept here, 42 bases in frame from base 1. Per the germline V gene, MNHEY is the CDR1 and SVGAGI is the CDR2. The trim is 2 bases for V and 5 bases for J, with a gap of 12 bases between the germline ends. The treatment or condition label, read with the paper, signifies: some 20 received Ad26.COV2.S at low or high dose, single or two shots; roughly five received placebo; per-sample allocation not given. For vaccine and placebo recipients, the sequenced repertoires came from samples collected on day 63 after the first injection. Cohort 1b enrolled around 23 adults aged 18-55 years at a single site in Boston, USA, between 29 July and 7 August 2020. Ad26.COV2.S consisted of a replication-incompetent adenovirus type 26 vector by which a prefusion-stabilized SARS-CoV-2 spike protein from the original Wuhan strain was expressed.

A remark on this clone: The antigen it recognizes is unknown. No base quality values were provided; no much bigger clone lies one nucleotide off.

The input for sequencing was peripheral blood, taken in a trial of Ad26.COV2.S vaccine versus placebo. The clonotype originates from a person between 18 and 65 years old who received the Ad26.COV2.S COVID-19 vaccine or a placebo. The chain joins TRBV6-5 to TRBJ2-5, with TRBD1 perhaps the D gene, on 6 matching bases. The CDR3 here reads CASSYGGLGETQYF. The DNA is as follows: TGTGCCAGCAGTTACGGGGGCCTGGGGGAGACCCAGTACTTC.